The source of this T cell receptor (beta chain) is a study of T cells after yellow fever vaccination (dated by TCRdb to the late 2010s). Concerning the study at large: The SMART-Seq v4 Ultra Low Input RNA kit was used to prepare libraries from fractions with low cell numbers. Blood was collected at multiple timepoints before and after primary and secondary immunization, and bulk PBMC replicates and cell subsets were isolated. To follow T-cell clones before and after both primary and booster YFV17D yellow fever vaccination, bulk TCR alpha and beta repertoires underwent longitudinal sequencing. The cohort comprised two healthy male donors, one aged 18 to 29 and one aged 30 to 40 years.

Study-wide findings and limitations: A small share of clonotypes occurred in both CD4 and CD8 compartments, likely arising from convergent recombination. The secondary T-cell response was found to be weaker but faster than the primary response, with a peak reached on day 5 rather than on day 15. After the booster, most clones that had expanded after primary vaccination were detected again (roughly 96% of CD4 and 70% to 90% of CD8), suggesting broad maintenance of memory. Because abundant contaminating clonotypes from the bulk population could be contained in FACS-sorted repertoires, computational filtering was required. Only a couple of donors were included in the study, so the extent to which the findings can be generalized is limited.

What the treatment or condition label conveys for this sample: live attenuated yellow fever vaccine strain. At each blood-draw timepoint, two biological replicates of bulk PBMCs were obtained. A standard Ficoll-Paque protocol was used to isolate PBMCs from peripheral blood. TriZol was used to extract RNA from bulk PBMCs, CD4 and CD8 fractions, and dextramer-positive and dextramer-negative fractions. This clonotype showed up just a few times. Which antigen it targets is not known. Germline is not matched at one junction end, which may reflect a read error. TCR cDNA was synthesized by 5'RACE template switching, which introduced a universal primer site and unique molecular identifiers. cDNA synthesis was primed from both the TCR alpha and TCR beta constant segments. Library amplification used two PCR steps, and the second PCR step added sample barcodes and sequencing adapters. Sequencing of libraries was performed on Illumina HiSeq 2500 (2x100 bp) or NovaSeq (2x150 bp). The study's own analysis went as follows. MIGEC handled demultiplexing of reads and collapsing into UMI consensus sequences, while MiXCR performed V(D)J alignment. Vaccine-responding clonotypes were defined with edgeR using replicate PBMC samples, requiring FDR below 0.01 and a log2 fold change above 5 up to day 15. Each bulk clonotype received a CD4 or CD8 identity based on whether the sequenced CD4 or CD8 repertoire contained that clonotype at higher abundance. TCRdb ran its own pipeline on the public reads, namely fastp trimming at Q25 and MiXCR clone calling, and kept in-frame beta chains. Each CDR3 protein gets just one entry, which takes the most common genes and DNA from the rows behind it. None of the V and J calls come from the authors' own analysis; TCRdb made them. The sample contains 300,000 or so distinct CDR3 sequences, less than 9.5% of them found a single time. The ten largest account for approximately 16% of the sample.

The material sequenced was PBMCs, taken 35 to 50 days after the first yellow fever vaccination. The TCR originated in a man between 18 and 35 years old who received the YFV17D yellow fever vaccine.

The encoded CDR3 is CCARGNTRSNTGELFF. The bases read TGCTGTGCTAGAGGAAATACTCGGTCGAACACCGGGGAGCTGTTTTTT. The chain links TRBV20-1 with TRBJ2-2, with the D gene uncertain. The CDR3 spans 16 residues, from the cysteine through the phenylalanine. The CDR3 DNA has 48 bases and is translated from base 1. Reading the germline V gene (reference sequence) gives CDR1 DFQATT and CDR2 SNEGSKA.